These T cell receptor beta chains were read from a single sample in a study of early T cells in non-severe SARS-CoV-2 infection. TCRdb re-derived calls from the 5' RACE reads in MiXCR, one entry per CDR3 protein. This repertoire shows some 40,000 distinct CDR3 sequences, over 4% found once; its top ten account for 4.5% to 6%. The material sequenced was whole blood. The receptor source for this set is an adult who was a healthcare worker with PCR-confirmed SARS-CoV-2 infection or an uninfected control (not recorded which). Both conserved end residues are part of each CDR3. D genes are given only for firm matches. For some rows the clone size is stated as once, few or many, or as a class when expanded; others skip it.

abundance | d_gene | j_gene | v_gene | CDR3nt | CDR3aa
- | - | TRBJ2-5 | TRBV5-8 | TGTGCCAGCAGCTTGTACAGGAGCACGGAGACCCGGTACTTC | CASSLYRSTETRYF
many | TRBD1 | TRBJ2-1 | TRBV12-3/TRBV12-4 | TGTGCCAGCAGTCGACGATCGACAGGGGCTCCATCCTACAATGAGCAGTTCTTC | CASSRRSTGAPSYNEQFF
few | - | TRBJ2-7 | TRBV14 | TGTGCCAGCAGCCAAGTCCCTGAGAGCTCCTACGAGCAGTACTTC | CASSQVPESSYEQYF
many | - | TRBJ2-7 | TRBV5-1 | TGCGCCAGCAGCTTGGCGACTTTCTACGAGCAGTACTTC | CASSLATFYEQYF
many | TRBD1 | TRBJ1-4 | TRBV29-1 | TGCAGCGTGACGGGGACAGGGGATGAAAAACTGTTTTTT | CSVTGTGDEKLFF
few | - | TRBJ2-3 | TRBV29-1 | TGCAGCGACACTCCTACGGGGGCAGATACGCAGTATTTT | CSDTPTGADTQYF
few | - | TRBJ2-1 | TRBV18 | TGTGCCAGCTCACCCTTGGGGGGAAACAATGAGCAGTTCTTC | CASSPLGGNNEQFF
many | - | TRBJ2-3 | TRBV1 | TGCACCAGCAGCCTAGCAGATACGCAGTATTTT | CTSSLADTQYF
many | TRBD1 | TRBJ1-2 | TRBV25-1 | TGTGCCAGCAGTGAATCGGCAGGGGGTTGGAATGGCTACACCTTC | CASSESAGGWNGYTF
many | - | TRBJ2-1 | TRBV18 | TGTGCCAGCTCACGAACAGGTATAAACAATGAGCAGTTCTTC | CASSRTGINNEQFF
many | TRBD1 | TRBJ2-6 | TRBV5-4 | TGTGCCGGACAAGGACAGGGGGAAGTATCTGGGGCCAACGTCCTGACTTTC | CAGQGQGEVSGANVLTF
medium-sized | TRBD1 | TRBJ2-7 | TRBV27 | TGTGCCAGCAGTCCGGGACAGGGGGCGGCCTACGAGCAGTACTTC | CASSPGQGAAYEQYF
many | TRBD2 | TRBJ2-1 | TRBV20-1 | TGCAGTGCTAGAGACGGACTAGCGGGAGATTCGAATGAGCAGTTCTTC | CSARDGLAGDSNEQFF
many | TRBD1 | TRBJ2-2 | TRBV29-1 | TGCAGCGTTGGACAGGGCACCGGGGAGCTGTTTTTT | CSVGQGTGELFF
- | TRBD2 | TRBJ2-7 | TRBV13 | TGTGCCAGCAGCTTAGGACTAGCGAACTACGAGCAGTACTTC | CASSLGLANYEQYF
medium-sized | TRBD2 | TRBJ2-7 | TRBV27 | TGTGCCAGCAGCCCTAGCGGGAGGGGCGAGCAGTACTTC | CASSPSGRGEQYF
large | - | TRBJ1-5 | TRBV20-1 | TGCAGTGCTAGTCCGGGGGGCGATACTCAGCCCCAGCATTTT | CSASPGGDTQPQHF
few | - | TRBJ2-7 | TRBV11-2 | TGTGCCAGCAGCCCGCAGGGGTACGAGCAGTACTTC | CASSPQGYEQYF
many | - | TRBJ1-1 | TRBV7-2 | TGTGCCAGCAGCCTCCCGAGGGTAGTCACTGAAGCTTTCTTT | CASSLPRVVTEAFF
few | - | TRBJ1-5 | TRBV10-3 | TGTGCCATCGGGTCAGAAAATCAGCCCCAGCATTTT | CAIGSENQPQHF
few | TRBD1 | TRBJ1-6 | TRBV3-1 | TGTGCCAGCAGCTATCGCATTGCGCAGGGGGCATATTCACCCCTCCACTTT | CASSYRIAQGAYSPLHF
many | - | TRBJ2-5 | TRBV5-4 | TGTGCCAGCAGCACCGGACGGGACCAAGAGACCCAGTACTTC | CASSTGRDQETQYF
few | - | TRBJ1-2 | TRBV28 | TGTGCCAGCAGCCGTTATGGCTACACCTTC | CASSRYGYTF
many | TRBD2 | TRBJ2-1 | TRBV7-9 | TGTGCCAGCACCAGTTCGGGAGGCGATGAGCAGTTCTTC | CASTSSGGDEQFF
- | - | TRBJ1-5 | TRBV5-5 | TGTGCCAGCAGCTTGGCCGGAAAAGATCAGCCCCAGCATTTT | CASSLAGKDQPQHF
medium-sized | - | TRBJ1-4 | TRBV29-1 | TGCAGCGCCTCGTCAGGGTTTGAAAAACTGTTTTTT | CSASSGFEKLFF
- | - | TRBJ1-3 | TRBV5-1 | TGCGCCAGCAGCTTCTCCTCGGACAGTTCTGGAAACACCATATATTTT | CASSFSSDSSGNTIYF
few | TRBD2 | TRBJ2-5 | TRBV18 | TGTGCCAGCTGGAGAACTAGCGAAGAACAAGAGACCCAGTACTTC | CASWRTSEEQETQYF